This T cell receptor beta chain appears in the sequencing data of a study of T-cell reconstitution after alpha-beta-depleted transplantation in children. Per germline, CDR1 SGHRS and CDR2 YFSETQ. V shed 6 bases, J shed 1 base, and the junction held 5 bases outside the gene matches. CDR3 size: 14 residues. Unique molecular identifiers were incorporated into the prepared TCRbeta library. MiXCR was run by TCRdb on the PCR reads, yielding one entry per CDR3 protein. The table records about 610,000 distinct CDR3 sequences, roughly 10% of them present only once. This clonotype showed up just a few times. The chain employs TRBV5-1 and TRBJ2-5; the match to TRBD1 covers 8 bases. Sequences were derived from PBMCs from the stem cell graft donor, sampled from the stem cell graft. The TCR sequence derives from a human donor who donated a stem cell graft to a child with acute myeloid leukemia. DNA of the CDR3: TGCGCCAGCACCCTAGACAGGGGCCAAGAGACCCAGTACTTC. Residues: CASTLDRGQETQYF.